The source of this T cell receptor beta chain is a study of cytomegalovirus exposure and HLA in healthy donors. Between the trimmed V and J ends, which lost 4 bases and 7 bases, there was a span of 17 bases. The CDR3 loop spans 15 amino acids. CDR1 is MGHRA and CDR2 is YSYEKL in the germline V gene. A note on this clone: Its antigen is unknown.

The study's findings and limits: Reportedly, a later analysis found an Asian-associated ancestry cluster had fewer N-insertions than the roughly 700-donor mean. It was reportedly the case that the classifier diagnosed cytomegalovirus status with high specificity and sensitivity.

Amplification used 60 Vbeta primers and 13 Jbeta primers. TCRdb keeps only in-frame clones here, not all; method: immunoSEQ multiplex PCR. The sample consists of roughly 100,000 clones, around four fifths of them appearing once. The chain employs TRBV4-1 and TRBJ1-5; D is unresolved. This receptor was identified in a middle-aged woman in good health and CMV-seronegative. Source material: PBMCs. This chain's CDR3 is CASSPLRGEWQPQHF. The CDR3 nucleotides are TGCGCCAGCAGCCCCCTGCGGGGTGAGTGGCAGCCCCAGCATTTT.